One T cell receptor (beta chain) is described in this entry. Antigen: not known. The length of the CDR3 is 15 residues. Unmatched junction bases numbered 8, after V lost 4 bases and J lost 7 bases. Looked up from germline, CDR1 is SGDLS and CDR2 is YYNGEE. This specimen belongs to a study of shared clonotypes between healthy human individuals. On the study more broadly: Donors had three CD4 naive, three CD4 memory, two CD8 naive and one CD8 memory plate apiece. General observations from the study: Estimated clonotype richness was generally higher in naive than memory subsets.

Sorted subsets were amplified in replicate PCRs using 200 ng DNA, approximately 30,000 T cell genomes. Generated by immunoSEQ multiplex PCR, the TCRdb table keeps only in-frame clones and is missing some. The table includes a few million clones, 92% detected once. Investigators divided CD4+ cells into CD45RA+ naive and CD45RA-negative memory subsets. The specimen was naive CD4+ T cells from PBMCs. Subset reported: CD45RA+ positively selected. The TCR was taken from a young man in good health. Some clones in this sample may be carry-over from other donors' samples. The gene calls are TRBV9 and TRBJ2-2, with 9 positions matching TRBD1. Here the CDR3 reads CASSLWTGVDGELFF. CDR3 DNA sequence: TGTGCCAGCAGCTTGTGGACAGGGGTAGACGGGGAGCTGTTTTTT.